Below are 16 T cell receptor beta chains sequenced from a single sample in a study of T cells in Graves' hyperthyroidism and ophthalmopathy. The source material, RNA transcripts, was used to amplify TCR beta CDR3 regions. The HTBI set primed first-round TCR CDR3 RT-PCR. TCRdb re-called the multiplex PCR reads with MiXCR, one entry per CDR3 protein. The sample carries around 700,000 distinct CDR3 sequences, 30% to 40% recorded once. Sequenced sample: blood. The receptor set was obtained from a woman aged 40 to 49 with Graves' hyperthyroidism.

This clonotype was observed at least ten times. V is TRBV10-3 and J is TRBJ2-5; no firm D call. The CDR3 loop spans 13 amino acids. Trimming took off 6 bases at V and 0 bases at J, with 8 bases between the two ends. Germline values: CDR1 ENHRY, CDR2 SYGVKD. CDR3 nucleotide sequence: TGTGCCATCAGGAAACCAGACCAAGAGACCCAGTACTTC. Its protein is CAIRKPDQETQYF.

There are many counts of this clonotype. CDR3 nucleotides: TGTGCCAGCAGCGTAGCGGTCACTACCGGGGAGCTGTTTTTT. This sequence encodes CASSVAVTTGELFF. This chain joins TRBV9 and TRBJ2-2; D call uncertain. Germline CDR1 SGDLS, CDR2 YYNGEE. The CDR3 has 14 amino acids. Trimming removed 0 bases at V and 5 bases at J, with 8 bases between.

In the case of this clonotype: A much larger clone lies one base from this, so it may be a read error. The rearrangement links TRBV7-8 to TRBJ1-4; D is uncertain. Trimming took off 1 base at V and 5 bases at J, with 11 bases between the two ends. This CDR3 is 15 amino acids long. The V gene's germline CDR1 is SGHVS and CDR2 FQNEAQ. CDR3 DNA sequence: TGTGCCAGCAGCTTAGTGCCGGGCAAGAATGAAAAACTGTTTTTT. Translating it yields CASSLVPGKNEKLFF.

This clonotype appeared a few times. The chain links TRBV5-1 to TRBJ2-5, with D unresolved. V lost 0 bases, J lost 3 bases, and 9 bases lay in between. The length of the CDR3 is 14 residues. CDR1 and CDR2 from the germline V gene are SGHRS and YFSETQ. Here the CDR3 DNA reads TGCGCCAGCAGCTTGGCCAGAAGCAAAGAGACCCAGTACTTC. It yields the protein CASSLARSKETQYF.

The table lists this clonotype with a few counts. V and J are TRBV10-3 and TRBJ1-1; the D is unclear. This CDR3 has 18 residues. The germline gives CDR1 ENHRY, CDR2 SYGVKD. The V end lost 10 bases, the J end lost 0 bases, and 27 bases lay between the germline ends. The CDR3 loop reads CASRRNAQRGRMNTEAFF. In nucleotides, the CDR3 is TGTGCCAGCAGACGCAATGCTCAACGAGGGCGCATGAACACTGAAGCTTTCTTT.

This clonotype was observed a few times. This chain connects TRBV7-3 to TRBJ2-3, with D perhaps matching TRBD1 (5 bases). V dropped 3 bases and J dropped 0 bases, with 7 bases sitting between them. This CDR3 has 14 residues. Per the germline V gene, CDR1 is SGHTA and CDR2 is FQGTGA. Here the CDR3 reads CASSLGPSTDTQYF. The DNA of the CDR3 is TGTGCCAGCAGCTTGGGGCCCAGCACAGATACGCAGTATTTT. Looking up the rest from reference TRBV7-3 and TRBJ2-3 gives the full variable domain: GAGVSQTPSNKVTEKGKYVELRCDPISGHTALYWYRQSLGQGPEFLIYFQGTGAADDSGLPNDRFFAVRPEGSVSTLKIQRTERGDSAVYLCASSLGPSTDTQYFGPGTRLTVL.

The table lists this clonotype with a few counts. The genes are TRBV2 and TRBJ2-7; the D gene is possibly TRBD2 (6 bases). V was shortened by 7 bases and J by 3 bases, with 13 bases between the two germline ends. This CDR3 comprises 13 residues. Germline V gene data show CDR1 as SNHLY and CDR2 as FYNNEI. The CDR3, as DNA: TGTGCCAGCACACCGGGAGTAGACTACGAGCAGTACTTC. Translating it yields CASTPGVDYEQYF.

In this sample, this clonotype turned up once. V and J are TRBV5-6 and TRBJ1-4; D unresolved. Per germline, CDR1 SGHDT and CDR2 YYEEEE. There are 14 residues in the CDR3. The V and J ends lost 2 bases and 8 bases respectively, with 13 bases between them. The CDR3 coding sequence is TGTGCCAGCAGCTTACGGACTAGCGGGGAAAAACTGTTTTTT. Residues: CASSLRTSGEKLFF.

J is TRBJ1-1 and V is TRBV7-9; TRBD1 is a possible D gene (5 bases). Trimming shortened V by 2 bases and J by 4 bases, and 8 bases separated the two germline ends. The V gene's germline CDR1 is SEHNR and CDR2 FQNEAQ (reference sequence). The CDR3 extends over 13 amino acids. The CDR3 here is CASSLIGATEAFF. In DNA, the CDR3 is TGTGCCAGCAGCTTAATCGGGGCCACTGAAGCTTTCTTT.

The rearrangement links TRBV7-2 to TRBJ1-3; 9 bases match TRBD1. V lost 11 bases to trimming and J lost 4 bases; unmatched junction nucleotides: 12. This CDR3 has 15 amino acids. Germline CDR1 SGHTA, CDR2 FQGNSA. The CDR3 DNA follows: TGTGCCTGGAGTCCGGGACAGGGTTTCGGAAACACCATATATTTT. Residues: CAWSPGQGFGNTIYF.

The chain carries TRBV18 and TRBJ1-1; D is undetermined. This CDR3 has 12 residues. Germline V gene sequence: CDR1 KGHSH, CDR2 LQKENI. Trimming shortened V by 3 bases and J by 7 bases, and 9 bases separated the two germline ends. The DNA of the CDR3 is TGTGCCAGCTCACCGTCCGGGCGTGAAGCTTTCTTT. This translates into CASSPSGREAFF. Full variable domain (remainder filled in from reference TRBV18 and TRBJ1-1): NAGVMQNPRHLVRRRGQEARLRCSPMKGHSHVYWYRQLPEEGLKFMVYLQKENIIDESGMPKERFSAEFPKEGPSILRIQQVVRGDSAAYFCASSPSGREAFFGQGTRLTVV.

This clonotype was observed many times. This chain connects TRBV13 to TRBJ1-6, with 7 bases fitting TRBD1. V lost 5 bases and J lost 8; bases outside the gene matches: 12. The CDR3 contains 16 residues. Per the germline V gene, CDR1 is PRHDT and CDR2 is FYEKMQ (reference sequence). This chain's CDR3 is CASSDKGARLHSPLHF. In DNA, the CDR3 is TGTGCCAGCAGCGACAAGGGGGCCAGACTCCATTCACCCCTCCACTTT.

This clonotype was recorded at least ten times. The chain uses TRBV24-1 and TRBJ2-7, with D possibly TRBD2 on 5 matching bases. Germline V gene lookup returns CDR1 KGHDR and CDR2 SFDVKD. The CDR3 is 13 amino acids. V lost 4 bases and J 6 bases, leaving 12 bases between the germline ends. Here the CDR3 DNA reads TGTGCCACCAGTGACCCCGGCCGGGGCGAGCAGTACTTC. Amino acids: CATSDPGRGEQYF.

J is TRBJ2-7 and V is TRBV19, with TRBD1 matching over 11 bases. In germline, CDR1 is LNHDA, CDR2 SQIVND (reference sequence). J was trimmed by 9 bases and V by 5 bases; bases with no gene match: 9. The CDR3 has 14 residues. This chain's CDR3 is CASSFGQGAKVQYF. The CDR3 DNA reads TGTGCCAGTAGTTTCGGACAGGGGGCGAAGGTGCAGTACTTC.

The rearrangement links TRBV7-3 to TRBJ1-2, with 10 bases identical to TRBD1. The CDR3 is made up of 13 amino acids. V was pared by 4 bases and J by 13 bases, with 9 bases of the junction left unmatched. Per the germline V gene, CDR1 is SGHTA and CDR2 is FQGTGA. The CDR3, as DNA: TGTGCCAGCAGCTCGGGACAGGGGAATGGCGCCACCTTC. Its protein is CASSSGQGNGATF.

The rearrangement uses TRBV12-3 or TRBV12-4 and TRBJ2-7; 12 bases are a match to TRBD2. The CDR3 has 18 amino acids. V lost 4 bases to trimming and J lost 7 bases; unmatched junction nucleotides: 17. The CDR3 region has the DNA TGTGCCAGCAGTTACAAGGGAAGGACTAGCGGGACCTTCTGGGAGCAGTACTTC. Translating it yields CASSYKGRTSGTFWEQYF.